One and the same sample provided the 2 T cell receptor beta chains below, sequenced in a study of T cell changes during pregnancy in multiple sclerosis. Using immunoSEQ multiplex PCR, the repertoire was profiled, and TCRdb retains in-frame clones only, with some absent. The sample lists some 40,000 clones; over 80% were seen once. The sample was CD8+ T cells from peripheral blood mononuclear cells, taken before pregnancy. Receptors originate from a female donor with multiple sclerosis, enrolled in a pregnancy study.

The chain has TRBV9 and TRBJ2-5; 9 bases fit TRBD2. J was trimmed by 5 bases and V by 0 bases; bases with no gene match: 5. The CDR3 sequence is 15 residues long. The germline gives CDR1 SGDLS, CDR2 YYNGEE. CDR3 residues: CASSVGGGAAETQYF. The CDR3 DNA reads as TGTGCCAGCAGCGTAGGCGGGGGGGCCGCGGAGACCCAGTACTTC. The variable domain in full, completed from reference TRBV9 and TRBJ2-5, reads DSGVTQTPKHLITATGQRVTLRCSPRSGDLSVYWYQQSLDQGLQFLIQYYNGEERAKGNILERFSAQQFPDLHSELNLSSLELGDSALYFCASSVGGGAAETQYFGPGTRLLVL.

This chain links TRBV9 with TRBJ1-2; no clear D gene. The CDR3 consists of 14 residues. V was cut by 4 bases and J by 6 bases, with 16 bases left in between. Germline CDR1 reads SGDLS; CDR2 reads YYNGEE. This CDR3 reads CASSPPGGFDGYTF. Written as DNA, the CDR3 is TGTGCCAGCAGCCCCCCTGGAGGATTTGATGGCTACACCTTC.